Presented here are 26 T cell receptor beta chains from one specimen sequenced in a study of blood T cell repertoires in COVID-19. The repertoire was sequenced with immunoSEQ multiplex PCR; TCRdb's copy has only in-frame clones and lacks some. The sample carries around 40,000 clones, 94% recorded once. Sequencing input: peripheral blood. These receptors were collected from a human donor with active COVID-19. The donor label of this sample is uncertain.

The chain combines TRBV5-4 with TRBJ2-7, with TRBD1 matching over 9 bases. The CDR3 has 14 residues. The junction had 10 bases not matched to a gene; V was cut back by 4 bases and J by 8 bases. Germline V CDR1 and CDR2: SGHNT, YYREEE (reference sequence). The CDR3 DNA reads as TGTGCCAGCAGCCCGCCGGGACAGGGTATAAAGCAGTACTTC. This encodes CASSPPGQGIKQYF.

J is TRBJ2-1 and V is TRBV10-3, with 13 bases fitting TRBD2. Germline V gene data show CDR1 as ENHRY and CDR2 as SYGVKD. The CDR3 runs 18 residues. V gave up 6 bases and J gave up 7 bases; unmatched junction bases: 15. The CDR3 sequence is CAISRTRTSGSLSNEQFF. CDR3 bases: TGTGCCATCAGCCGGACAAGGACTAGCGGGAGCTTGTCGAATGAGCAGTTCTTC.

This clone was detected once. The CDR3 region is CASSLSTGGAHRELFF. CDR3 DNA: TGTGCCAGCAGCCTATCGACAGGGGGTGCCCACCGGGAGCTGTTTTTT. The rearrangement uses TRBV7-2 and TRBJ2-2; 9 bases fit TRBD1. The CDR3 has 16 amino acids. CDR1 is SGHTA, CDR2 FQGNSA, per germline. V lost 5 bases and J lost 9; bases outside the gene matches: 13.

This rearrangement joins TRBV10-3 to TRBJ1-5; a possible D gene is TRBD1 (5 bases). Germline assignment: CDR1 ENHRY and CDR2 SYGVKD. This CDR3 comprises 19 residues. V lost 0 bases and J lost 2, with 20 bases in between. The CDR3 DNA follows: TGTGCCATCAGTGAGTCAGATGCGGGGGGGATTGTCGGCAATCAGCCCCAGCATTTT. Translating gives CAISESDAGGIVGNQPQHF.

The chain recombines TRBV5-6 with TRBJ1-2, with D perhaps TRBD1 (5 bases). The CDR3 has 15 amino acids. Germline CDR1 reads SGHDT; CDR2 reads YYEEEE. Trimming removed 3 bases at V and 8 bases at J, with 20 bases between. CDR3 nucleotide sequence: TGTGCCAGCAGCTCAACCGGGACTCACTCTGCGGGCTACACCTTC. As protein: CASSSTGTHSAGYTF.

The V gene is TRBV5-4, the J gene TRBJ1-1; possibly TRBD1 for D (6 bases). The CDR3 runs to 16 residues. CDR1 SGHNT and CDR2 YYREEE come from the germline V gene (reference sequence). Trimming stripped 4 bases from V and 3 bases from J, with 19 bases between. The CDR3, as DNA: TGTGCCAGCAGCGGGGGGGGCGCAGGGAAAGACACTGAAGCTTTCTTT. It translates to CASSGGGAGKDTEAFF.

The genes are TRBV3-1 (or the pseudogene TRBV3-2) and TRBJ2-7; 9 bases agree with TRBD1. Trimming cost V 3 bases and J 2 bases; bases outside gene matches: 5. Germline CDR1 LGHDT, CDR2 YNNKEL (reference sequence). This CDR3 spans 15 amino acids. The CDR3 nucleotides are TGTGCCAGCAGCCAGCAGGGACAGGGAACCTACGAGCAGTACTTC. Encoded protein: CASSQQGQGTYEQYF.

This chain joins TRBV6-2 or TRBV6-3 and TRBJ2-7; D is unresolved. The CDR3 extends over 11 amino acids. The V end lost 2 bases, the J end lost 4 bases, and 3 bases lay between the germline ends. Germline CDR1 and CDR2: MNHEY and SVGEGT. CDR3 sequence: CASSYEYEQYF. Here the CDR3 DNA reads TGTGCCAGCAGTTACGAGTACGAGCAGTACTTC.

J is TRBJ1-5 and V is TRBV6-6, with unresolved D. The CDR3 consists of 14 residues. From germline, CDR1 is MNHNY and CDR2 SVGAGI (reference sequence). V was pared by 6 bases and J by 4 bases, with 13 bases between. CDR3 in DNA: TGTGCCAGCAGCCCCCCAGGCCCGAATCAGCCCCAGCATTTT. It translates to CASSPPGPNQPQHF.

This chain connects TRBV6-5 to TRBJ1-5, with 11 bases fitting TRBD1. The CDR3 covers 15 residues. J gave up 6 bases and V 7 bases, and 8 bases lay outside the gene matches. Germline V gene lookup returns CDR1 MNHEY and CDR2 SVGAGI. CDR3 in amino acids: CASMSGTGGSQPQHF. DNA for the CDR3: TGTGCCAGCATGTCCGGGACAGGGGGTAGTCAGCCCCAGCATTTT.

This chain uses TRBV6-5 with TRBJ2-7; D unresolved. This CDR3 is built from 12 residues. Trimming removed 9 bases at V and 6 bases at J, with 15 bases between. Germline CDR1 reads MNHEY; CDR2 reads SVGAGI. CDR3 amino acids: CASTRAQLEQYF. DNA for the CDR3: TGTGCCAGTACTCGTGCCCAACTCGAGCAGTACTTC.

The chain couples TRBV19 to TRBJ2-1; tentative D call: TRBD2 (5 bases). Trimming stripped 9 bases from V and 3 bases from J, with 6 bases between. CDR1 and CDR2 (germline): LNHDA, SQIVND (reference sequence). This CDR3 has 11 residues. Written as DNA, the CDR3 is TGTGCCAGCGGGAACTACAATGAGCAGTTCTTC. Its translation: CASGNYNEQFF.

This clone has just one count. The chain employs TRBV5-6 and TRBJ2-7; 10 bases are shared with TRBD2. The CDR3 consists of 16 residues. J gave up 4 bases and V 4 bases, and 11 bases lay outside the gene matches. Germline CDR1 is SGHDT and CDR2 is YYEEEE. CDR3 DNA sequence: TGTGCCAGCAGCCGTCGAGCGGGAGGGCCCCGGTACGAGCAGTACTTC. It is translated as CASSRRAGGPRYEQYF.

The chain recombines TRBV5-1 with TRBJ2-7, with TRBD1 identical over 9 bases. CDR3 length: 13 residues. Germline CDR1 SGHRS, CDR2 YFSETQ. Germline trimming cut 4 bases from V and 2 bases from J; bases unmatched to any gene: 1. The CDR3 loop reads CASSGTGTYEQYF. In DNA, the CDR3 is TGCGCCAGCAGCGGGACAGGGACCTACGAGCAGTACTTC.

The V gene is TRBV6-5, the J gene TRBJ2-7; 11 nucleotides match TRBD1. Germline trimming cut 5 bases from V and 4 bases from J; bases unmatched to any gene: 4. Germline CDR1 is MNHEY and CDR2 is SVGAGI. The CDR3 is 14 residues long. The CDR3 spells CASSRGTGGYEQYF. CDR3 DNA: TGTGCCAGCAGTCGCGGGACAGGGGGTTACGAGCAGTACTTC.

The chain uses TRBV6-5 and TRBJ1-1; D may be TRBD1 (5 bases). V was cut by 0 bases and J by 6 bases, with 14 bases left in between. Germline values: CDR1 MNHEY, CDR2 SVGAGI. The length of the CDR3 is 15 residues. This chain's CDR3 is CASSYSRRDVAEAFF. In nucleotides, the CDR3 is TGTGCCAGCAGTTACTCGAGGAGGGACGTCGCTGAAGCTTTCTTT.

The chain joins TRBV6-1 to TRBJ2-1, with TRBD2 matching 9 bases. Germline V gene data show CDR1 as MNHNS and CDR2 as SASEGT. The CDR3 sequence is 17 residues long. Trimming took 1 base from V and 8 from J; bases not matched to a gene: 12. The CDR3 sequence: CASSEGASGKFRDEQFF. The CDR3 DNA sequence: TGTGCCAGCAGTGAAGGGGCTAGCGGGAAGTTTCGGGATGAGCAGTTCTTC.

The chain joins TRBV6-7 to TRBJ2-1; 10 bases are shared with TRBD2. TRBV6-7 is reported as an ORF; its role is uncertain. V was clipped by 2 bases and J by 2 bases; unmatched bases: 9. CDR3 length: 18 amino acids. The DNA for the CDR3 is TGTGCCAGCAGTTACCTTCGGACTAGCGGCGGAACCTACAATGAGCAGTTCTTC. Residues: CASSYLRTSGGTYNEQFF.

The chain has TRBV4-1 and TRBJ1-2, with a weak D call TRBD1 (5 bases). The CDR3 has 14 residues. Germline-derived CDR1 and CDR2 are MGHRA and YSYEKL. The ends were cut back, 4 bases at V and 4 bases at J, with 13 bases in the middle. In DNA, the CDR3 is TGCGCCAGCAGCCCCTCCGACAGCACCTATGGCTACACCTTC. Translation gives CASSPSDSTYGYTF.

The chain has TRBV12-3 or TRBV12-4 and TRBJ1-4; D gene unclear. The CDR3 totals 13 residues. The V and J ends lost 2 bases and 2 bases respectively, with 3 bases between them. The chain's CDR3 is CASSLRTNEKLFF. The CDR3 coding sequence is TGTGCCAGCAGTTTACGTACTAATGAAAAACTGTTTTTT.

V usage is TRBV18 and J usage is TRBJ1-1; 11 bases are a match to TRBD1. J was trimmed by 3 bases and V by 5 bases; bases with no gene match: 5. CDR1 is KGHSH, CDR2 LQKENI, per germline. CDR3 size: 15 residues. The CDR3: CASSGTGGDHTEAFF. The CDR3 bases are TGTGCCAGCTCAGGGACAGGGGGTGACCACACTGAAGCTTTCTTT.

This rearrangement joins TRBV5-1 to TRBJ2-2, with 9 bases that match TRBD1. Per germline, CDR1 SGHRS and CDR2 YFSETQ. This CDR3 comprises 14 residues. With V trimmed by 1 base and J by 6 bases, 1 base remained unmatched. As DNA, the CDR3 is TGCGCCAGCAGCTTGTACAGGGGGCCCGGGGAGCTGTTTTTT. It codes for CASSLYRGPGELFF. Combining the CDR3 with reference TRBV5-1 and TRBJ2-2 gives the whole variable domain KAGVTQTPRYLIKTRGQQVTLSCSPISGHRSVSWYQQTPGQGLQFLFEYFSETQRNKGNFPGRFSGRQFSNSRSEMNVSTLELGDSALYLCASSLYRGPGELFFGEGSRLTVL.

The chain couples TRBV3-1 (or the pseudogene TRBV3-2) to TRBJ2-3; 9 bases agree with TRBD2. The CDR3 is made up of 16 amino acids. V dropped 5 bases and J dropped 6; count of bases not matched to a gene: 12. The germline CDR1 and CDR2 sequences are LGHDT and YNNKEL (reference sequence). In DNA form, the CDR3 reads TGTGCCAGCAGCAAGTCCATCGCTAGCGGGGTGGATACGCAGTATTTT. Amino acid sequence: CASSKSIASGVDTQYF.

V and J are TRBV20-1 and TRBJ1-1; D is unresolved. The CDR3 has 15 amino acids. V was trimmed by 3 bases and J by 5 bases, leaving 19 bases between them. Germline V gene sequence: CDR1 DFQATT, CDR2 SNEGSKA (reference sequence). In DNA, the CDR3 is TGCAGTGCTAGTCCTGAGTGGGGAGAAGGAACTGAAGCTTTCTTT. This translates into CSASPEWGEGTEAFF.

V gene TRBV19 combines with J gene TRBJ1-5, with D possibly being TRBD1 (5 bases). The V gene lost 3 bases and the J gene lost 6 bases, with 15 bases spanning the gap. There are 15 residues in the CDR3. Germline CDR1 reads LNHDA; CDR2 reads SQIVND (reference sequence). CDR3 sequence: CASSMRGRGSQPQHF. DNA of the CDR3: TGTGCCAGTAGTATGCGGGGCCGAGGGAGTCAGCCCCAGCATTTT.

The chain recombines TRBV7-2 with TRBJ2-5; D possibly corresponds to TRBD1 (5 bases). Germline V lookup: CDR1 SGHTA, CDR2 FQGNSA. V was trimmed by 5 bases and J by 5 bases, leaving 12 bases between them. CDR3 length: 13 amino acids. The CDR3 bases are TGTGCCAGCAGCCGACAGAGTACTGAGACCCAGTACTTC. Translated: CASSRQSTETQYF.